This T cell receptor (beta chain) was captured by sequencing in a study of blood T cell repertoires in COVID-19. Study at large: Sites across the United States, Italy and Spain contributed samples from acute and convalescent COVID-19.

All enrollees were about 18 to 89 years old and from approximately 24 US areas. Clones were read by immunoSEQ multiplex PCR, and TCRdb kept only the in-frame ones, dropping some. The sample consists of 360,000 or so clones, less than 90% of them appearing once. Germline V CDR1 and CDR2: GTSNPN, SVGIG (reference sequence). The CDR3 runs 15 residues. V lost 0 bases and J lost 6, with 18 bases in between. The sample comprised PBMCs or T cells enriched from blood (not recorded which). The chain combines TRBV30 with TRBJ2-7, with D possibly being TRBD2 (5 bases). This receptor was taken from a woman aged 30 to 39 who had recovered from COVID-19. Here the CDR3 reads CAWSVGPRGGCEQYF. The DNA of the CDR3 is TGTGCCTGGAGTGTGGGTCCCAGAGGAGGCTGCGAGCAGTACTTC. Full variable domain (missing parts from reference TRBV30 and TRBJ2-7): SQTIHQWPATLVQPVGSPLSLECTVEGTSNPNLYWYRQAAGRGLQLLFYSVGIGQISSEVPQNLSASRPQDRQFILSSKKLLLSDSGFYLCAWSVGPRGGCEQYFGPGTRLTVT.